What follows is one T cell receptor (beta chain) and its context. Its antigen remains unidentified. The sample comes from a study of somatic mutations in cytotoxic T cells in rheumatoid arthritis. In the study overall: Certain V beta antibody-stained T-cell populations, V beta1+ cells sequenced for TCRB among them, were flow-sorted to nearly 100% purity.

TCRdb keeps only in-frame clones here, not all; method: immunoSEQ multiplex PCR. This table holds under 4,000 clones, more than 70% found once. The CD4+ and CD8+ fractions came from positive magnetic bead selection and were purity-checked by flow cytometry. Whole-study findings and limits: An age-related increase in CD8+ clonality was seen in rheumatoid arthritis patients but not in healthy controls. There was no knowledge of the antigen targets of the expanded CD8+ clones.

Germline CDR1 and CDR2: SGHTA and FQGNSA. The CDR3 runs 15 residues. The V gene end was trimmed by 0 bases and the J gene end by 6 bases; junction bases not matched to a gene: 3. What was sequenced was CD8+ T cells sorted from blood. This TCR came from a woman aged 45-65 years with rheumatoid arthritis. The chain recombines TRBV7-2 with TRBJ2-7, with 12 bases matching TRBD2. The CDR3 bases are TGTGCCAGCAGCTTAGCCGGGACTAGCGGGCCCGAGCAGTACTTC. This sequence encodes CASSLAGTSGPEQYF.